The source of this T cell receptor beta chain is a study of cytomegalovirus exposure and HLA in healthy donors. The study, taken as a whole, reports: In vitro, a few CMV-associated chains proved specific for CMV antigens. What TCR beta sequences reportedly achieved was accurate prediction of HLA-A and HLA-B alleles in most subjects. Prior analysis indicated that the majority of TCR beta V segments exhibited productivity approximately 90% or approximately 30% of the time.

In regard to this clone: Its antigen is unknown.

Use of 60 Vbeta and 13 Jbeta primers characterized the PCR. Profiling relied on immunoSEQ multiplex PCR, and the TCRdb table lists in-frame clones only, not all of them. The sample lists 150,000 to 250,000 clones, roughly 80% occurring once. The donors were healthy bone marrow donors. The TCR was taken from a woman aged 45-65 years in good health and CMV-seropositive. Input material: PBMCs.

CDR3 protein: CASTLLVGSAEQFF. The DNA for the CDR3 is TGTGCCAGCACCCTGCTCGTAGGGAGTGCCGAGCAGTTCTTC. J is TRBJ2-1 and V is TRBV6-1, with D tentatively TRBD2 (5 bases). This CDR3 has 14 amino acids. Per the germline V gene, CDR1 is MNHNS and CDR2 is SASEGT. The ends were cut back, 7 bases at V and 10 bases at J, with 20 bases in the middle.